The 5 T cell receptor beta chains given below trace back to one sample, sequenced in a study of blood T cell repertoires in COVID-19. Data came from immunoSEQ multiplex PCR; TCRdb stores just in-frame clones and leaves some out. The data show some 250,000 clones, with approximately 86% seen just once and around 3% held by the top ten. The specimen sequenced was PBMCs or T cells enriched from blood (not recorded which). Receptors originate from a middle-aged woman with acute COVID-19.

The gene calls are TRBV7-2 and TRBJ2-3; tentatively, D is TRBD1 (5 bases). Per the germline V gene, CDR1 is SGHTA and CDR2 is FQGNSA. Trimming left V 1 base short and J 3 bases short, with 8 bases between. The CDR3 is 14 residues long. In DNA form, the CDR3 reads TGTGCCAGCAGCTTAGAGGGGCGAACAGATACGCAGTATTTT. This sequence encodes CASSLEGRTDTQYF. The whole variable domain, remainder taken from reference TRBV7-2 and TRBJ2-3, is GAGVSQSPSNKVTEKGKDVELRCDPISGHTALYWYRQSLGQGLEFLIYFQGNSAPDKSGLPSDRFSAERTGGSVSTLTIQRTQQEDSAVYLCASSLEGRTDTQYFGPGTRLTVL.

The V gene is TRBV24-1, the J gene TRBJ2-1, with D possibly TRBD2 on 6 matching bases. Trimming removed 4 bases from V and 4 bases from J, with 31 bases in between. CDR3 length: 21 amino acids. Germline V CDR1 and CDR2: KGHDR, SFDVKD. The CDR3 reads CATSDPLDLGSDGLSYNEQFF. The DNA of the CDR3 is TGTGCCACCAGTGACCCCCTAGACCTGGGCAGCGACGGACTATCTTACAATGAGCAGTTCTTC.

The genes are TRBV19 and TRBJ1-5, with 8 bases fitting TRBD1. CDR1 and CDR2 (germline): LNHDA, SQIVND (reference sequence). The CDR3 totals 15 residues. J was trimmed by 3 bases and V by 10 bases; bases with no gene match: 11. Here the CDR3 reads CATMDRDRLNQPQHF. CDR3 coding DNA: TGTGCCACTATGGACAGGGATCGCCTCAATCAGCCCCAGCATTTT.

The chain is built from TRBV2 and TRBJ2-2, with 11 bases aligning to TRBD2. J gave up 4 bases and V 6 bases, and 4 bases lay outside the gene matches. Germline V gives CDR1 SNHLY, CDR2 FYNNEI. The CDR3 is made up of 15 amino acids. This chain's CDR3 is CASRGTSGITGELFF. For the CDR3, the DNA is TGTGCCAGCAGGGGGACTAGCGGAATCACCGGGGAGCTGTTTTTT.

The CDR3 reads CASSSQQGTGNTIYF. The CDR3 nucleotides read TGTGCCAGCAGTTCCCAACAGGGAACTGGAAACACCATATATTTT. The V and J genes are TRBV6-5 and TRBJ1-3, with D maybe TRBD1 (6 bases). V lost 4 bases and J 2 bases, leaving 12 bases between the germline ends. The CDR3 consists of 15 residues. Germline CDR1 MNHEY, CDR2 SVGAGI.